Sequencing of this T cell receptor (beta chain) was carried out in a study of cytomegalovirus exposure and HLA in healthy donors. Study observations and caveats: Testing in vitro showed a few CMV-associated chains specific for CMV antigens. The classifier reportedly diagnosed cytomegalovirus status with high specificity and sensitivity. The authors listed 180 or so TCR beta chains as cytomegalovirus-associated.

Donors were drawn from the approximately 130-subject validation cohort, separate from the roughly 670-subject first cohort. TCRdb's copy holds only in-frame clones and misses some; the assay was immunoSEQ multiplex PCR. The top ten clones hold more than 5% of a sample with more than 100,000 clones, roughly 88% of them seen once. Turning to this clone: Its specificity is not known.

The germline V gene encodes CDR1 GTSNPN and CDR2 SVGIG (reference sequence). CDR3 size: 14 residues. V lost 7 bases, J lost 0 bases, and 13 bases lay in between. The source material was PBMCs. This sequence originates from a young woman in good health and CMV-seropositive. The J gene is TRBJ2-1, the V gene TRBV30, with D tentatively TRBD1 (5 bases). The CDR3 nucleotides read TGTGCCTCCGCGTCAGGGATCTCCTACAATGAGCAGTTCTTC. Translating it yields CASASGISYNEQFF.